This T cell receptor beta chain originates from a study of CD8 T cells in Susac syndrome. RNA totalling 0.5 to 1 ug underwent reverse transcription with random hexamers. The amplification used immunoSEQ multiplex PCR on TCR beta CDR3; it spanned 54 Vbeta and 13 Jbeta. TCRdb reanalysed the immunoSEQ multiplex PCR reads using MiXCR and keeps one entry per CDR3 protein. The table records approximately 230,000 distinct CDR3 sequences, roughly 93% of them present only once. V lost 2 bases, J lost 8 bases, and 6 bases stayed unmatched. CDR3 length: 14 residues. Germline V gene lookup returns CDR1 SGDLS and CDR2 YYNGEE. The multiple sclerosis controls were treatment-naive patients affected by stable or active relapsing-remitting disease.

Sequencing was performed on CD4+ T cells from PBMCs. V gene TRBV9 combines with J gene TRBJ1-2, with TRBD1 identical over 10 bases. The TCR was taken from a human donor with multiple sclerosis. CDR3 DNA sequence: TGTGCCAGCAGCGTGGGACAGGGGCTCGTCGGCTACACCTTC. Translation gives CASSVGQGLVGYTF. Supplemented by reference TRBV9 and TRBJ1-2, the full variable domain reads DSGVTQTPKHLITATGQRVTLRCSPRSGDLSVYWYQQSLDQGLQFLIQYYNGEERAKGNILERFSAQQFPDLHSELNLSSLELGDSALYFCASSVGQGLVGYTFGSGTRLTVV.